Below, 20 T cell receptor beta chains from the same sample are listed, as sequenced in a study of shared clonotypes between healthy human individuals (dated by TCRdb to 2019 to 2021). Library prep was done by the immunoSEQ multiplex PCR assay. The immuneACCESS repertoire file appears here via TCRdb, limited to in-frame rearrangements. These files lack a portion of the clones; in checked studies, under half of the deficit traces to unresolved V genes, and the cause of the others is not known. The sample data list around 2.5 million clones, and approximately 94% of these were observed just once. Of the sample, roughly 0.39% is held by the ten largest clones. Input material: naive CD4+ T cells from PBMCs. Read against the paper, the sample's cell subset or site label means: CD45RA+ positively selected. These receptors were taken from a man aged 18 to 35 in good health. Some clones in this sample may be carry-over from other donors' samples.

The gene calls are TRBV7-6 and TRBJ2-7; 9 bases fit TRBD1. Germline CDR1 SGHVS, CDR2 FNYEAQ. The length of the CDR3 is 16 residues. V lost 1 base to trimming and J lost 0 bases; unmatched junction nucleotides: 4. CDR3 region: CASSLGQGVYSYEQYF. The CDR3 region has the DNA TGTGCCAGCAGCTTAGGACAGGGGGTTTACTCCTACGAGCAGTACTTC. Complete variable domain (other parts from reference TRBV7-6 and TRBJ2-7): GAGVSQSPRYKVTKRGQDVALRCDPISGHVSLYWYRQALGQGPEFLTYFNYEAQQDKSGLPNDRFSAERPEGSISTLTIQRTEQRDSAMYRCASSLGQGVYSYEQYFGPGTRLTVT.

This rearrangement joins TRBV10-3 to TRBJ2-7; 11 bases are a match to TRBD2. V was clipped by 0 bases and J by 4 bases; unmatched bases: 11. The germline CDR1 and CDR2 sequences are ENHRY and SYGVKD. The CDR3 spans 18 residues. The CDR3 protein is CAISESGTSGEYRYEQYF. Here the CDR3 DNA reads TGTGCCATCAGTGAGTCGGGGACTAGCGGAGAATACAGGTACGAGCAGTACTTC.

The chain carries TRBV7-9 and TRBJ1-1; no reliable D call. Trimming pared 2 bases from V and 1 base from J, leaving 11 bases between. Germline CDR1 and CDR2: SEHNR and FQNEAQ (reference sequence). The CDR3 is 15 amino acids. CDR3 DNA sequence: TGTGCCAGCAGCTTAATTAGGGATCAGAACACTGAAGCTTTCTTT. It is translated as CASSLIRDQNTEAFF.

The chain couples TRBV27 to TRBJ1-2; a possible D gene is TRBD1 (6 bases). With 4 bases removed from V and 10 bases from J, the gap between germline ends came to 28 bases. This CDR3 comprises 17 residues. CDR1 is MNHEY, CDR2 SMNVEV, per germline (reference sequence). CDR3 sequence (DNA): TGTGCCAGCAGTTCCCTGCCGCCACAGGGTTATGTCGGAATCTACACCTTC. It codes for CASSSLPPQGYVGIYTF.

The V call is TRBV7-8, the J call TRBJ2-4; 7 bases map to TRBD2. Looked up from germline, CDR1 is SGHVS and CDR2 is FQNEAQ. V lost 5 bases and J lost 7; bases outside the gene matches: 20. This CDR3 has 18 residues. The CDR3 is CASSQPPGTNRGSNIQYF. The CDR3, as DNA: TGTGCCAGCAGCCAGCCCCCCGGGACTAATCGGGGATCCAACATTCAGTACTTC.

This clone has only a few counts. The chain uses TRBV5-6 and TRBJ2-2; 7 bases are a match to TRBD2. Trimming cost V 4 bases and J 3 bases; bases outside gene matches: 9. CDR1 and CDR2 (germline): SGHDT, YYEEEE. CDR3 length: 16 residues. The CDR3 region has the DNA TGTGCCAGCAGCACCTCCGGGAGGCGGGACACCGGGGAGCTGTTTTTT. Encoded protein: CASSTSGRRDTGELFF.

The genes are TRBV25-1 and TRBJ2-7; TRBD2 agrees at 7 bases. V was clipped by 3 bases and J by 5 bases; unmatched bases: 7. The germline gives CDR1 MGHDK, CDR2 SYGVNS. This CDR3 contains 14 residues. The CDR3: CASSDAGVLHEQYF. The CDR3 DNA follows: TGTGCCAGCAGTGACGCGGGAGTTCTCCACGAGCAGTACTTC.

The chain combines TRBV7-9 with TRBJ2-1, with 7 nucleotides matching TRBD1. The ends lost 4 bases at V and 2 bases at J; junction bases unmatched: 5. The germline CDR1 and CDR2 sequences are SEHNR and FQNEAQ (reference sequence). CDR3 length equals 15 residues. CDR3 sequence: CASSWDGTAYNEQFF. The CDR3 nucleotides read TGTGCCAGCAGCTGGGACGGGACAGCCTACAATGAGCAGTTCTTC.

The V and J genes are TRBV2 and TRBJ2-3, with TRBD1 matching 8 bases. V was pared by 6 bases and J by 2 bases, with 7 bases of the junction left unmatched. Germline V gives CDR1 SNHLY, CDR2 FYNNEI. The CDR3 totals 15 residues. The CDR3 reads CASSRTGLVTDTQYF. The CDR3 bases are TGTGCCAGCAGCCGGACAGGGTTAGTCACAGATACGCAGTATTTT.

The chain couples TRBV5-8 to TRBJ2-3, with 12 bases that match TRBD2. This CDR3 comprises 19 residues. Per germline, CDR1 SGHTS and CDR2 YDEGEE. V gave up 0 bases and J gave up 1 base; unmatched junction bases: 9. The CDR3 region is CASSLGLAGATSRTDTQYF. CDR3 DNA: TGTGCCAGCAGCTTGGGACTAGCGGGAGCCACTTCCCGCACAGATACGCAGTATTTT. Filled out from reference TRBV5-8 and TRBJ2-3, the complete variable domain reads EAGVTQSPTHLIKTRGQQATLRCSPISGHTSVYWYQQALGLGLQFLLWYDEGEERNRGNFPPRFSGRQFPNYSSELNVNALELEDSALYLCASSLGLAGATSRTDTQYFGPGTRLTVL.

The chain carries TRBV4-1 and TRBJ2-2, with a weak D call TRBD2 (5 bases). CDR1 is MGHRA and CDR2 is YSYEKL in the germline V gene. V was shortened by 4 bases and J by 4 bases, with 13 bases between the two germline ends. This CDR3 region has 15 residues. This chain's CDR3 is CASSPRGSTTGELFF. CDR3 DNA: TGCGCCAGCAGCCCCCGGGGTAGCACCACCGGGGAGCTGTTTTTT.

Notes on this clone: Other nucleotide sequences from this sample produce the same CDR3. The chain joins TRBV18 to TRBJ2-2; D is undetermined. Germline loops: CDR1 KGHSH, CDR2 LQKENI. V lost 4 bases and J 2 bases, leaving 5 bases between the germline ends. The CDR3 runs to 13 residues. The CDR3, as DNA: TGTGCCAGCTCACGCCTCAACACCGGGGAGCTGTTTTTT. It translates to CASSRLNTGELFF.

This chain connects TRBV20-1 to TRBJ2-7; possible D gene TRBD1, 5 bases. Trimming removed 3 bases at V and 6 bases at J, with 9 bases between. Per the germline V gene, CDR1 is DFQATT and CDR2 is SNEGSKA (reference sequence). The CDR3 extends over 11 amino acids. CDR3 coding DNA: TGCAGTGCTAGCTTAGGGGTCGAGCAGTACTTC. Translation: CSASLGVEQYF.

V is TRBV28 and J is TRBJ2-7; D call uncertain. The CDR3 loop spans 15 amino acids. The germline V gene has CDR1 MDHEN and CDR2 SYDVKM. With 4 bases removed from V and 0 bases from J, the gap between germline ends came to 13 bases. This chain's CDR3 is CASSSQSRLSYEQYF. The CDR3 DNA reads as TGTGCCAGCAGTTCCCAGTCACGCCTCTCCTACGAGCAGTACTTC.

The rearrangement uses TRBV5-4 and TRBJ2-7, with 9 bases matching TRBD1. Trimming at V came to 4 bases and at J to 0 bases, leaving 8 bases not matched to a gene. Germline V gene sequence: CDR1 SGHNT, CDR2 YYREEE (reference sequence). The CDR3 loop spans 16 amino acids. The CDR3 region has the DNA TGTGCCAGCAGCACCGGGACAGGGACGGGCTCCTACGAGCAGTACTTC. It is translated as CASSTGTGTGSYEQYF.

Concerning this clone itself: In the same sample, other DNA sequences code for this CDR3. The chain uses TRBV18 and TRBJ2-7; D perhaps matches TRBD1 (6 bases). V was shortened by 2 bases and J by 0 bases, with 8 bases between the two germline ends. The CDR3 sequence is 14 residues long. Germline-derived CDR1 and CDR2 are KGHSH and LQKENI. The CDR3 DNA sequence: TGTGCCAGCTCACCAGGGGGCAGCTCCTACGAGCAGTACTTC. It encodes CASSPGGSSYEQYF.

This clone appeared a few times. This chain joins TRBV10-3 and TRBJ1-2; possible D gene TRBD1, 5 bases. Germline CDR1 and CDR2: ENHRY and SYGVKD. Trimming removed 1 base at V and 7 bases at J, with 7 bases between. This CDR3 has 12 residues. DNA for the CDR3: TGTGCCATCAGTGAGTGGGACCGTGGCTACACCTTC. This codes for CAISEWDRGYTF.

In this sample, this clone turned up once. The rearrangement links TRBV14 to TRBJ1-2, with 8 bases identical to TRBD1. Trimming took 2 bases from V and 3 from J; bases not matched to a gene: 5. The germline CDR1 and CDR2 sequences are SGHDN and FVKESK. This CDR3 is 15 amino acids long. CDR3 nucleotides: TGTGCCAGCAGCCAACTGGGACAGGCGGACTATGGCTACACCTTC. Amino acid sequence: CASSQLGQADYGYTF.

In DNA, the CDR3 is TGTGCCAGCAGTTTATCGAGGGGGCGGGCTAGCGGGAACAATGAGCAGTTCTTC. It yields the protein CASSLSRGRASGNNEQFF. The V gene is TRBV27, the J gene TRBJ2-1, with TRBD2 matching 9 bases. The trim removed 0 bases at V and 5 bases at J, leaving 11 bases unmatched. The CDR3 has 18 amino acids. Germline lookup yields CDR1 MNHEY and CDR2 SMNVEV (reference sequence).

This chain uses TRBV7-7 with TRBJ2-2, with D uncertain. V lost 2 bases and J lost 0, with 4 bases in between. In germline, CDR1 is SSHAT, CDR2 FNYEAQ (reference sequence). CDR3 length equals 14 residues. CDR3 nucleotide sequence: TGTGCCAGCAGCTTAACTACGAACACCGGGGAGCTGTTTTTT. It specifies CASSLTTNTGELFF.